The rows below give T cell receptor beta chains drawn from one sample of a study of early T cells in non-severe SARS-CoV-2 infection. TCRdb analysed the 5' RACE reads with MiXCR anew, one entry per CDR3 protein. The profile shows about 33,000 distinct CDR3 sequences, less than 6.5% of them singletons. The specimen sequenced was whole blood. The receptors were gathered from an adult who was a healthcare worker with PCR-confirmed SARS-CoV-2 infection or an uninfected control (not recorded which). Both conserved end residues are part of each CDR3. The order of the fields is J gene, D gene, CDR3 length, clone size, V gene, CDR3 DNA, CDR3 protein. The D gene is left open where the match is weak. Clone size, where shown, is once, few, many, or a class for clones that have expanded.

TRBJ1-4	-	14	-	TRBV2	TGTGCCAGCCAACATCGGTCAACTAATGAAAAACTGTTTTTT	CASQHRSTNEKLFF
TRBJ2-7	-	14	few	TRBV10-3	TGTGCCATCAGCCCACTTCCCGGCTCCTACGAGCAGTACTTC	CAISPLPGSYEQYF
TRBJ2-3	-	14	many	TRBV5-4	TGTGCCACCAACGGGGAGACGGACACAGATACGCAGTATTTT	CATNGETDTDTQYF
TRBJ2-7	-	15	-	TRBV7-9	TGTGCCAGCAGCTTATCGGGACCTACCTCCTACGAGCAGTACTTC	CASSLSGPTSYEQYF
TRBJ2-1	-	12	few	TRBV28	TGTGCCAGCAGTCGGCCTAAGGCTGAGCAGTTCTTC	CASSRPKAEQFF
TRBJ2-7	-	14	many	TRBV28	TGTGCCAGCAGCCAAGGAGCTACCACCTACGAGCAGTACTTC	CASSQGATTYEQYF
TRBJ1-1	TRBD1	15	many	TRBV6-6	TGTGCCAGCAGCTATACAGGGGGCGCTTACACTGAAGCTTTCTTT	CASSYTGGAYTEAFF
TRBJ1-4	TRBD1	16	-	TRBV28	TGTGCCAGCAGTTTATTTAGACAGGGGAGGATTGAAAAACTGTTTTTT	CASSLFRQGRIEKLFF
TRBJ2-5	-	13	many	TRBV2	TGTGCCAGCAGTCTCGATACCATTGAGACCCAGTACTTC	CASSLDTIETQYF
TRBJ2-7	TRBD2	17	-	TRBV18	TGTGCCAGCTCACCCCGGGGGGGAGTTCCCTCCTCCTACGAGCAGTACTTC	CASSPRGGVPSSYEQYF
TRBJ2-2	-	14	few	TRBV9	TGTGCCAGCAACCCAGGGTTATCTACCGGGGAGCTGTTTTTT	CASNPGLSTGELFF
TRBJ2-7	-	11	-	TRBV20-1	TGCAGTGCCTCAGGGACCTACGAGCAGTACTTC	CSASGTYEQYF
TRBJ2-3	-	12	few	TRBV20-1	TGCAGTGCCAGTCGTCAGGCAGATACGCAGTATTTT	CSASRQADTQYF
TRBJ2-4	-	14	many	TRBV19	TGTGCCAGTAGTATAGCCGGGACCAAAAACATTCAGTACTTC	CASSIAGTKNIQYF
TRBJ1-3	-	16	many	TRBV28	TGTGCCAGCAGCTCCTTGTTGGGGAGCTCTGGAAACACCATATATTTT	CASSSLLGSSGNTIYF
TRBJ1-1	-	13	many	TRBV6-2/TRBV6-3	TGTGCCAGCAGTTACTCGGGTAACGCTGAAGCTTTCTTT	CASSYSGNAEAFF
TRBJ2-7	TRBD1	13	many	TRBV5-1	TGCGCCAGCAGCTTAATACAGGGGAGTGAGCAGTACTTC	CASSLIQGSEQYF
TRBJ2-5	-	16	many	TRBV20-1	TGCAGTGCTAGAGATCGAGGGCGGGGAGTGCAAGAGACCCAGTACTTC	CSARDRGRGVQETQYF
TRBJ1-6	-	15	-	TRBV20-1	TGCAGTGCTAGAGATGTGGGCTCCTATAATTCACCCCTCCACTTT	CSARDVGSYNSPLHF
TRBJ1-1	TRBD1	14	few	TRBV5-1	TGCGCCAGCAGCTTGGGACAGGGAGACCCTGAAGCTTTCTTT	CASSLGQGDPEAFF
TRBJ2-1	-	17	-	TRBV12-3/TRBV12-4	TGTGCCAGCACCTCGGGCGGCTCCGTCTCAACCTACAATGAGCAGTTCTTC	CASTSGGSVSTYNEQFF
TRBJ1-6	-	14	-	TRBV10-3	TGTGCCATCAGTGATAGGGGGACCGGTTCACCCCTCCACTTT	CAISDRGTGSPLHF